Each of the 16 T cell receptor beta chains below was sequenced from the same sample in a study of OX40 agonist ivuxolimab in advanced cancers. Clones were read by immunoSEQ multiplex PCR, and TCRdb kept only the in-frame ones, dropping some. The repertoire holds tens of thousands of clones, about four fifths seen once, with roughly a fifth in the top ten. Sequencing was performed on CD4+ or CD8+ T cells sorted from blood, taken in a trial of the OX40 agonist ivuxolimab. Receptors were obtained from an adult with an advanced solid tumor such as melanoma, head and neck, liver or kidney cancer.

V usage is TRBV20-1 and J usage is TRBJ2-7; D not resolved. Per germline, CDR1 DFQATT and CDR2 SNEGSKA (reference sequence). CDR3 length: 10 amino acids. The V end lost 6 bases, the J end lost 3 bases, and 6 bases lay between the germline ends. The CDR3 spells CSATYYEQYF. The CDR3, as DNA: TGCAGTGCAACCTACTACGAGCAGTACTTC.

This rearrangement joins TRBV27 to TRBJ2-1; D gene uncertain. Trimming removed 4 bases at V and 9 bases at J, with 22 bases between. Germline V lookup: CDR1 MNHEY, CDR2 SMNVEV (reference sequence). The CDR3 contains 16 residues. This CDR3 reads CASSSDTTPYHIEQFF. For the CDR3, the DNA is TGTGCCAGCAGTTCTGATACTACGCCGTATCACATTGAGCAGTTCTTC.

The chain is built from TRBV28 and TRBJ1-5; D is uncertain. V was trimmed by 4 bases and J by 7 bases, leaving 14 bases between them. Germline values: CDR1 MDHEN, CDR2 SYDVKM. The CDR3 consists of 14 residues. CDR3 nucleotide sequence: TGTGCCAGCAGTTATTACAGAACGGGGCAGCCCCAGCATTTT. Encoded protein: CASSYYRTGQPQHF.

This chain links TRBV11-2 with TRBJ1-2, with a tentative D call TRBD1 (5 bases). V lost 6 bases and J lost 4, with 15 bases in between. Germline CDR1 is SGHAT and CDR2 is FQNNGV. There are 14 residues in the CDR3. The CDR3 region is CASSRPGRGYGYTF. DNA for the CDR3: TGTGCCAGCAGTCGACCGGGACGGGGCTATGGCTACACCTTC.

The chain recombines TRBV28 with TRBJ1-1, with D unclear. Germline V gene sequence: CDR1 MDHEN, CDR2 SYDVKM. The CDR3 runs 11 residues. Trimming shortened V by 2 bases and J by 10 bases, and 8 bases separated the two germline ends. CDR3 in amino acids: CASSLRTGAFF. The CDR3 nucleotides are TGTGCCAGCAGTTTACGGACGGGAGCTTTCTTT.

The genes are TRBV19 and TRBJ2-7; the D gene is possibly TRBD1 (6 bases). CDR1 is LNHDA and CDR2 is SQIVND in the germline V gene (reference sequence). This CDR3 has 14 amino acids. The V gene lost 6 bases and the J gene lost 1 base, with 13 bases spanning the gap. CDR3 nucleotides: TGTGCCAGTAGCAGAAACAGGGAATCCTACGAGCAGTACTTC. It specifies CASSRNRESYEQYF.

The rearrangement joins TRBV4-1 to TRBJ2-5, with D possibly matching TRBD2 (7 bases). Trimming took off 3 bases at V and 3 bases at J, with 17 bases between the two ends. The germline gives CDR1 MGHRA, CDR2 YSYEKL. The CDR3 is made up of 16 amino acids. As DNA, the CDR3 is TGCGCCAGCAGCCACAATGGACTAGGGGGAAAAGAGACCCAGTACTTC. Protein product: CASSHNGLGGKETQYF.

The chain recombines TRBV4-1 with TRBJ2-1; D is ambiguous. The germline V and J ends were trimmed by 0 bases and 12 bases, with 9 bases remaining between them. Germline loops: CDR1 MGHRA, CDR2 YSYEKL. There are 12 residues in the CDR3. The CDR3, as DNA: TGCGCCAGCAGCCAAGATGAGGTACGGCAGTTCTTC. It specifies CASSQDEVRQFF.

V and J are TRBV7-9 and TRBJ1-4; D gene uncertain. Trimming shortened V by 5 bases and J by 3 bases, and 13 bases separated the two germline ends. This CDR3 spans 15 amino acids. The germline gives CDR1 SEHNR, CDR2 FQNEAQ (reference sequence). CDR3 coding DNA: TGTGCCAGCAGCCCCTCCGGGAGGGCTAATGAAAAACTGTTTTTT. As protein: CASSPSGRANEKLFF. The full variable domain, completed using reference TRBV7-9 and TRBJ1-4, is DTGVSQNPRHKITKRGQNVTFRCDPISEHNRLYWYRQTLGQGPEFLTYFQNEAQLEKSRLLSDRFSAERPKGSFSTLEIQRTEQGDSAMYLCASSPSGRANEKLFFGSGTQLSVL.

The chain has TRBV6-1 and TRBJ1-2, with D unresolved. This CDR3 region has 11 residues. Looked up from germline, CDR1 is MNHNS and CDR2 is SASEGT. V lost 5 bases and J 8 bases, leaving 9 bases between the germline ends. The CDR3 region has the DNA TGTGCCAGCAGTTCTGTCGCAGGCTACACCTTC. Amino acid sequence: CASSSVAGYTF.

The genes are TRBV28 and TRBJ1-2; TRBD1 aligns across 7 bases. Germline V lookup: CDR1 MDHEN, CDR2 SYDVKM. The J segment lost 2 bases and the V segment lost 8 bases, leaving 17 bases of the junction unmatched. This CDR3 contains 17 residues. This CDR3 is CASETGREGLNNYGYTF. The CDR3 DNA reads TGTGCCAGCGAGACAGGGAGGGAGGGGTTAAACAACTATGGCTACACCTTC.

This chain connects TRBV7-2 to TRBJ1-2; 8 positions agree with TRBD1. The CDR3 is 14 residues long. V shed 5 bases, J shed 5 bases, and the junction held 7 bases outside the gene matches. Germline CDR1 is SGHTA and CDR2 is FQGNSA. The CDR3 DNA reads as TGTGCCAGCAGCCCTCAGGGGGCTCGATATGGCTACACCTTC. It encodes CASSPQGARYGYTF.

This clone was observed a few times. This chain connects TRBV11-3 to TRBJ2-5, with 7 bases fitting TRBD2. V trimming: 3 bases; J trimming: 2 bases; junction bases outside the gene matches: 18. Germline assignment: CDR1 SGHNT and CDR2 YENEEA. The CDR3 totals 19 residues. CDR3 loop: CASSLFSFWSGTSQETQYF. CDR3 coding DNA: TGTGCCAGCAGCTTGTTTAGTTTTTGGAGCGGGACGAGTCAAGAGACCCAGTACTTC. Filled out from reference TRBV11-3 and TRBJ2-5, the complete variable domain reads EAGVVQSPRYKIIEKKQPVAFWCNPISGHNTLYWYLQNLGQGPELLIRYENEEAVDDSQLPKDRFSAERLKGVDSTLKIQPAELGDSAVYLCASSLFSFWSGTSQETQYFGPGTRLLVL.

The chain is built from TRBV28 and TRBJ1-3; 7 bases align to TRBD1. V lost 6 bases and J lost 0; bases outside the gene matches: 11. This CDR3 has 17 residues. Germline V gives CDR1 MDHEN, CDR2 SYDVKM. CDR3 sequence reads: CASSPSGTVGSGNTIYF. The CDR3 region has the DNA TGTGCCAGCAGCCCCTCCGGGACAGTAGGCTCTGGAAACACCATATATTTT. The whole variable domain, remainder taken from reference TRBV28 and TRBJ1-3, is DVKVTQSSRYLVKRTGEKVFLECVQDMDHENMFWYRQDPGLGLRLIYFSYDVKMKEKGDIPEGYSVSREKKERFSLILESASTNQTSMYLCASSPSGTVGSGNTIYFGEGSWLTVV.

This chain uses TRBV29-1 with TRBJ1-1, with a tentative D call TRBD1 (5 bases). V shed 1 base and J shed 3 bases, with 9 bases lying between them. This CDR3 contains 13 residues. Germline V gives CDR1 SQVTM, CDR2 ANQGSEA. The chain's CDR3 is CSVEVGGDTEAFF. The DNA of the CDR3 is TGCAGCGTTGAAGTCGGAGGGGACACTGAAGCTTTCTTT.

The sample holds a few counts of this clone. The V gene is TRBV6-8, the J gene TRBJ1-3; the D is unclear. This CDR3 has 13 amino acids. Trimming took 2 bases from V and 0 from J, leaving 2 bases between them. From germline, CDR1 is MNHGY and CDR2 SAAAGT. The CDR3 DNA follows: TGTGCCAGCAGTTACACCTCTGGAAACACCATATATTTT. Translation gives CASSYTSGNTIYF.